The TCR beta chain under discussion was sequenced for a study of CD8+CD57+ T cells in acquired aplastic anemia. Turning to the study itself: Sorted CD4+ and CD8+ cell DNA averaged roughly 3 ug.

The template for TCR beta VDJ and CDR3 sequence profiling was genomic DNA. MiXCR, applied by TCRdb to the reads, yields one record per CDR3 protein. The sample carries more than 250,000 distinct CDR3 sequences, 50% to 70% recorded once. Germline V gives CDR1 MNHEY, CDR2 SMNVEV (reference sequence). The V segment lost 8 bases and the J segment 7 bases; nucleotides outside the gene matches: 23. The CDR3 is made up of 17 amino acids. This clonotype has more than one count but fewer than ten. Its specificity is unknown. Overall study findings and caveats: Between patients and controls, twenty-nine CD8+ CDR3 sequences were found in common. With respect to CD8+ Simpson's diversity, patients and controls did not differ significantly.

The sequencing input was sorted CD4+, CD8+, or CD8+CD57+ T cells (not recorded which) from PBMCs. This chain uses TRBV27 with TRBJ2-7; 7 nucleotides align to TRBD1. This receptor was identified in a human donor with severe aplastic anemia or a healthy control (not recorded which). The chain's CDR3 is CASGPGTEHGDFMEQYF. The CDR3 DNA reads TGTGCCAGCGGTCCTGGGACAGAACATGGTGATTTTATGGAGCAGTACTTC.